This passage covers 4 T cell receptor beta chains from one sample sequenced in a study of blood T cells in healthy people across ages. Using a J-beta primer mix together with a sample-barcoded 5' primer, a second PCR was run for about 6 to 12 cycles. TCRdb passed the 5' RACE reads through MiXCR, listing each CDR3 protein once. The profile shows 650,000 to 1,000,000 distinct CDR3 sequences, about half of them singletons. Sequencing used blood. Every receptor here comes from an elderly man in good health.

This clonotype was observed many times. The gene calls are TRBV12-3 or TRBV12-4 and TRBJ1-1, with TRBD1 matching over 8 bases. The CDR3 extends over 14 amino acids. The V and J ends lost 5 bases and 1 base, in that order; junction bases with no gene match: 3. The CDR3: CASSLQGANTEAFF. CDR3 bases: TGTGCCAGCAGTCTTCAGGGGGCGAACACTGAAGCTTTCTTT.

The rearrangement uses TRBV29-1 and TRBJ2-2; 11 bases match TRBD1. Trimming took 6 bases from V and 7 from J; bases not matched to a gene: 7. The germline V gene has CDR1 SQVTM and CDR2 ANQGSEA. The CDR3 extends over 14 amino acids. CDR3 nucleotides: TGCAGCGTCGGACAGGGGGCGAAAGGCGGGGAGCTGTTTTTT. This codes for CSVGQGAKGGELFF.

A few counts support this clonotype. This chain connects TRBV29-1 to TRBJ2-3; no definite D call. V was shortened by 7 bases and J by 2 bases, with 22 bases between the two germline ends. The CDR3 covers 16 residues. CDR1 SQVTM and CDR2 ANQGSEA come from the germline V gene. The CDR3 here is CSAPEVTSPTTDTQYF. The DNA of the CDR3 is TGCAGCGCGCCCGAAGTAACCTCACCCACCACAGATACGCAGTATTTT.

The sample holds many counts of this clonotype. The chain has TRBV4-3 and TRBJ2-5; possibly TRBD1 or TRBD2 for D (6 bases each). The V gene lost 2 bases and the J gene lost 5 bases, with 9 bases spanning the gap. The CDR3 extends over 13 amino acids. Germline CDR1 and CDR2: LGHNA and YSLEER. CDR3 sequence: CASSQRGGETQYF. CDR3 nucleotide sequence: TGCGCCAGCAGCCAACGAGGGGGGGAGACCCAGTACTTC.